This TCR beta chain came from a study of shared clonotypes between healthy human individuals. Study-level information: The study used three CD4 naive, three CD4 memory, two CD8 naive and one CD8 memory plate per donor.

Overall study findings and caveats: Naive subsets generally exceeded memory subsets in estimated richness. It was the non-shared clonotypes that had lower generation probabilities than clonotypes shared by all four donors.

TCRdb's table, derived via immunoSEQ multiplex PCR, lists solely in-frame clones and lacks some. Among more than 2 million clones listed, roughly 95% were seen once. Memory CD4+ cells were the fraction left after CD45RA+ naive selection. About this clone: Its antigen is currently unknown.

This CDR3 region has 12 residues. The germline V gene has CDR1 SGHRS and CDR2 YFSETQ. V dropped 4 bases and J dropped 10 bases, with 14 bases sitting between them. The specimen sequenced was naive CD4+ T cells sorted from blood. Subset of the sample: CD45RA+ positively selected. The clonotype comes from a man younger than 35 in good health. The rearrangement uses TRBV5-1 and TRBJ1-1; D gene uncertain. CDR3 residues: CASSPDREGAFF. CDR3 sequence (DNA): TGCGCCAGCAGCCCTGACCGGGAGGGAGCTTTCTTT.